This T cell receptor (beta chain) was captured in a study of OX40 agonist ivuxolimab in advanced cancers. Overall study context: The patients received ivuxolimab by intravenous route every 2 weeks at 0.01 to 10 mg/kg.

Study outcomes and limitations: Some nonresponders also had low normalized T-cell clonal expansion. The antigen specificity of the peripheral T cells (those that were expanded) was not determined.

Blood samples were obtained at baseline, cycle 4 day 1, and cycle 7 day 1. Turning to this clone: Antigen unknown.

Assay: immunoSEQ multiplex PCR; the TCRdb copy retains only in-frame clones and omits some. Of around 64,000 clones in the sample, about 87% are singletons; the top ten hold 0.37%. The germline gives CDR1 MNHNS, CDR2 SASEGT. CDR3 length: 11 amino acids. V was pared by 6 bases and J by 8 bases, with 8 bases between. V usage is TRBV6-1 and J usage is TRBJ1-3; no definite D call. This clonotype was sampled from an adult with an advanced solid tumor such as melanoma, head and neck, liver or kidney cancer. This sample comprised CD4+ or CD8+ T cells sorted from blood, obtained in a trial of the OX40 agonist ivuxolimab. DNA for the CDR3: TGTGCCAGCAGGGGGTCAGACACCATATATTTT. This codes for CASRGSDTIYF.